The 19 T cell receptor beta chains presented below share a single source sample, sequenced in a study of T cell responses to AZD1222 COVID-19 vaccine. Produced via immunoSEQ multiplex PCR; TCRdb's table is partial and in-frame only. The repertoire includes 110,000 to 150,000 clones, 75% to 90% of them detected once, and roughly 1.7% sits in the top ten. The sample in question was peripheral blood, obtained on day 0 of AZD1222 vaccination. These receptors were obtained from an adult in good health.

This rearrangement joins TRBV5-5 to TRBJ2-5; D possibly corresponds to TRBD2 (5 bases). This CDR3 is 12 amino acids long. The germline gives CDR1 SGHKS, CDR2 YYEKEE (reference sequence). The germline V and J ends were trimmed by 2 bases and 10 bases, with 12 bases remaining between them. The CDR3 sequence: CASSLDGMGQYF. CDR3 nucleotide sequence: TGTGCCAGCAGCTTAGACGGGATGGGCCAGTACTTC.

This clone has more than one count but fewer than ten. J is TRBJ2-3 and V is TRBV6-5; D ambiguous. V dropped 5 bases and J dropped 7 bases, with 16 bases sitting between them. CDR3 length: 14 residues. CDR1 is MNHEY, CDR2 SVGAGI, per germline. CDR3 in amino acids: CASSPSVESYTQYF. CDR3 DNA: TGTGCCAGCAGTCCATCTGTCGAGAGTTATACGCAGTATTTT.

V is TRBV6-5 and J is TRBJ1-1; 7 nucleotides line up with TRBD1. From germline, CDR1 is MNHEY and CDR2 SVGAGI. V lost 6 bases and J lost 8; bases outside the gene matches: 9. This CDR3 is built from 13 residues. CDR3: CASRGTVNREAFF. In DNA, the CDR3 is TGTGCCAGCAGGGGGACAGTGAACCGGGAAGCTTTCTTT.

CDR3 in amino acids: CATSGAGSTNTGELFF. The CDR3 nucleotides are TGTGCCACCAGTGGAGCCGGGTCTACGAACACCGGGGAGCTGTTTTTT. This chain connects TRBV24-1 to TRBJ2-2; D is unresolved. Germline V gene lookup returns CDR1 KGHDR and CDR2 SFDVKD. The V end lost 5 bases, the J end lost 0 bases, and 12 bases lay between the germline ends. The CDR3 covers 16 residues.

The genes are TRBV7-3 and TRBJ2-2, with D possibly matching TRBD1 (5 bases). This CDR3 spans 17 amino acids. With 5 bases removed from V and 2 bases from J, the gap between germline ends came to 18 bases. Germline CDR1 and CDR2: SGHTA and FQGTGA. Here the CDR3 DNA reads TGTGCCAGCAGCCGCGCCACAACCGACAGAAACACCGGGGAGCTGTTTTTT. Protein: CASSRATTDRNTGELFF. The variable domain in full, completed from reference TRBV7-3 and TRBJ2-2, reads GAGVSQTPSNKVTEKGKYVELRCDPISGHTALYWYRQSLGQGPEFLIYFQGTGAADDSGLPNDRFFAVRPEGSVSTLKIQRTERGDSAVYLCASSRATTDRNTGELFFGEGSRLTVL.

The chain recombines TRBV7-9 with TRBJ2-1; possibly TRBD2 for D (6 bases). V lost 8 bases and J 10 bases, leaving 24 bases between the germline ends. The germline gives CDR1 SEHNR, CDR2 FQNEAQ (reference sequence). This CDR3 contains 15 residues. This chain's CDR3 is CASGRGGVSWEEQFF. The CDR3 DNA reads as TGTGCCAGCGGCCGGGGCGGGGTGAGTTGGGAGGAGCAGTTCTTC.

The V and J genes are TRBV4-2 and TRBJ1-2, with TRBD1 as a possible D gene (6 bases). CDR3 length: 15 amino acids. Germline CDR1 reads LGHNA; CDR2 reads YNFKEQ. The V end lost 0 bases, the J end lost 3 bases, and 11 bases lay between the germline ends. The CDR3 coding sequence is TGTGCCAGCAGCCAAGAACCGGACAGATACTATGGCTACACCTTC. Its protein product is CASSQEPDRYYGYTF.

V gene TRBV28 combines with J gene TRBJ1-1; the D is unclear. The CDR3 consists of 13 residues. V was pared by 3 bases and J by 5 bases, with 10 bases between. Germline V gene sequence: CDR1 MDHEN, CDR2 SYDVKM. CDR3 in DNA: TGTGCCAGCAGTTTCATAGGGAGTACTGAAGCTTTCTTT. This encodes CASSFIGSTEAFF.

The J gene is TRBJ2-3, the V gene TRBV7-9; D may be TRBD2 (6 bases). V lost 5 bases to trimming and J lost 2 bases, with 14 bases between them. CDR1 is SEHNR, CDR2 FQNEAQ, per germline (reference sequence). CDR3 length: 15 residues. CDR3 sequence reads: CASSPSGWDTDTQYF. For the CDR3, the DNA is TGTGCCAGCAGCCCCAGCGGGTGGGACACAGATACGCAGTATTTT.

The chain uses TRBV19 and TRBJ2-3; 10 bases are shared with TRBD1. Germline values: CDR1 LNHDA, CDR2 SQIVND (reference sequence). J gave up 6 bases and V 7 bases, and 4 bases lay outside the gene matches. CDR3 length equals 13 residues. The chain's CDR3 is CASNDRGLDTQYF. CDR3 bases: TGTGCCAGTAATGACAGGGGGCTCGATACGCAGTATTTT. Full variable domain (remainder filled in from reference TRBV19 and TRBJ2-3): DGGITQSPKYLFRKEGQNVTLSCEQNLNHDAMYWYRQDPGQGLRLIYYSQIVNDFQKGDIAEGYSVSREKKESFPLTVTSAQKNPTAFYLCASNDRGLDTQYFGPGTRLTVL.

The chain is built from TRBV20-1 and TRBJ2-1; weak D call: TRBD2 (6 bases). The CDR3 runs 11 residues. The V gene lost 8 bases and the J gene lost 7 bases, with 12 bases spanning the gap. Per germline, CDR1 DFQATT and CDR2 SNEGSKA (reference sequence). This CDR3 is CSTDRGNEQFF. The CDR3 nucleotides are TGCAGTACGGATCGGGGGAATGAGCAGTTCTTC.

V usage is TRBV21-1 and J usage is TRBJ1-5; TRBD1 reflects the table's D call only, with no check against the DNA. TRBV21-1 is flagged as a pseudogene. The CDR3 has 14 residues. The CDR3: CASSKETGEQPQHF. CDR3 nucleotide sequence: TGTGCCAGCAGCAAAGAGACAGGGGAACAGCCCCAGCATTTT.

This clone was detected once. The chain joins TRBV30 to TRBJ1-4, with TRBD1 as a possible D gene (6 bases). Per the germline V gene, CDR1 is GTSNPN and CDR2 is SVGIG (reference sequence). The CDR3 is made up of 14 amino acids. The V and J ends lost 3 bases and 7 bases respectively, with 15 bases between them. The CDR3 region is CAWRLQGRGEKLFF. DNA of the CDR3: TGTGCCTGGAGGTTACAGGGTAGGGGTGAAAAACTGTTTTTT.

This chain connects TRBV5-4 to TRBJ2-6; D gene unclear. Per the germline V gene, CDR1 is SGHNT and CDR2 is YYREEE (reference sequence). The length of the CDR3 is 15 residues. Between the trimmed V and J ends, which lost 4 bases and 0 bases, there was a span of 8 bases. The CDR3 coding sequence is TGTGCCAGCAGCCTGAGCAGCTCTGGGGCCAACGTCCTGACTTTC. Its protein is CASSLSSSGANVLTF.

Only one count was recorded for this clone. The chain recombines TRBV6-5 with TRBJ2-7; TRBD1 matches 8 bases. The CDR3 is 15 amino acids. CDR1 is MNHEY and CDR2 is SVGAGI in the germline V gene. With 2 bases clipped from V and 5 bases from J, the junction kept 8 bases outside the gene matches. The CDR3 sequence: CASSYGPRGPDEQYF. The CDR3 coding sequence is TGTGCCAGCAGTTACGGGCCCAGGGGGCCGGACGAGCAGTACTTC.

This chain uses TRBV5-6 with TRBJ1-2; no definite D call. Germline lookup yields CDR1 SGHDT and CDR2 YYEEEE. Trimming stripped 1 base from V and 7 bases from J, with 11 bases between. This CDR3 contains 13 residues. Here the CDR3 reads CASSLQGLSGYTF. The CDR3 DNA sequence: TGTGCCAGCAGCTTGCAAGGTCTGAGTGGCTACACCTTC.

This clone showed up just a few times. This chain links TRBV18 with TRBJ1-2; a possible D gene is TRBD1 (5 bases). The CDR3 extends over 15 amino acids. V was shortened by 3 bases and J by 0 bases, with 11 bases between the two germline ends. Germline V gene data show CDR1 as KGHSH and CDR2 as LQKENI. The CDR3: CASSPQGTTNYGYTF. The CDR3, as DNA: TGTGCCAGCTCACCCCAGGGAACGACTAACTATGGCTACACCTTC. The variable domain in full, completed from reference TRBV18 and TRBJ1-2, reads NAGVMQNPRHLVRRRGQEARLRCSPMKGHSHVYWYRQLPEEGLKFMVYLQKENIIDESGMPKERFSAEFPKEGPSILRIQQVVRGDSAAYFCASSPQGTTNYGYTFGSGTRLTVV.

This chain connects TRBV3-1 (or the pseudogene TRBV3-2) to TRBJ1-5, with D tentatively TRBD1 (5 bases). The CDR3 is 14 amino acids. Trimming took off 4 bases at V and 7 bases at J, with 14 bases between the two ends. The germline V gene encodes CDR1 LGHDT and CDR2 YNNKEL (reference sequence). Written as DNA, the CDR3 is TGTGCCAGCAGCCCATGGGGGGGGGACCAGCCCCAGCATTTT. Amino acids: CASSPWGGDQPQHF.

The CDR3: CASSQSGGGTDTQYF. DNA for the CDR3: TGCGCCAGCAGCCAATCAGGCGGGGGCACAGATACGCAGTATTTT. The V call is TRBV4-1, the J call TRBJ2-3; perhaps TRBD2 as D (6 bases). The germline V gene has CDR1 MGHRA and CDR2 YSYEKL. V was shortened by 2 bases and J by 1 base, with 10 bases between the two germline ends. The CDR3 contains 15 residues.